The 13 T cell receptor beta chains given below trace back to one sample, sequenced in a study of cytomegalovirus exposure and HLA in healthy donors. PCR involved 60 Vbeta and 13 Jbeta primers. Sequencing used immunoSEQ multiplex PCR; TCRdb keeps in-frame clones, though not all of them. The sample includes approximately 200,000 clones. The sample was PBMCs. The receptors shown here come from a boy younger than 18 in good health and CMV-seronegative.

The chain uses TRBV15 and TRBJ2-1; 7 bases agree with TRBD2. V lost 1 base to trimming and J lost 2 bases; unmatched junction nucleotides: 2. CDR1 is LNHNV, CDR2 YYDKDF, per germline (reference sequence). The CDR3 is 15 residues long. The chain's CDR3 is CATSRVGGAYNEQFF. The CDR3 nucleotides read TGTGCCACCAGCAGAGTGGGGGGGGCCTACAATGAGCAGTTCTTC.

The DNA of the CDR3 is TGTGCCAGCAGTTTATCGAACAGGGGGGTTACGCAGTATTTT. It encodes CASSLSNRGVTQYF. This chain connects TRBV28 to TRBJ2-3; 8 positions agree with TRBD1. Germline assignment: CDR1 MDHEN and CDR2 SYDVKM. The CDR3 spans 14 residues. V dropped 1 base and J dropped 8; count of bases not matched to a gene: 5. Combining the CDR3 with reference TRBV28 and TRBJ2-3 gives the whole variable domain DVKVTQSSRYLVKRTGEKVFLECVQDMDHENMFWYRQDPGLGLRLIYFSYDVKMKEKGDIPEGYSVSREKKERFSLILESASTNQTSMYLCASSLSNRGVTQYFGPGTRLTVL.

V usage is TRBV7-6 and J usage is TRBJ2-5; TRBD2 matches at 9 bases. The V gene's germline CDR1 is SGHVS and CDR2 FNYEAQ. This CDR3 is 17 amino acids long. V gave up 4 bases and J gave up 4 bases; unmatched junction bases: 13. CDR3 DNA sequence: TGTGCCAGCAGCTCCCCTCTCGGCGGGGGGGCCTCAGAGACCCAGTACTTC. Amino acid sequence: CASSSPLGGGASETQYF.

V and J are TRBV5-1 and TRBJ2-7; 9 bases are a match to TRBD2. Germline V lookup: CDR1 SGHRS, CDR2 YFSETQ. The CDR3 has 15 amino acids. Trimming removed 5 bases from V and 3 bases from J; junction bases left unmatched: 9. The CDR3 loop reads CASSPSGESFYEQYF. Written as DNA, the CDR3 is TGCGCCAGCAGTCCTAGCGGGGAATCCTTCTACGAGCAGTACTTC.

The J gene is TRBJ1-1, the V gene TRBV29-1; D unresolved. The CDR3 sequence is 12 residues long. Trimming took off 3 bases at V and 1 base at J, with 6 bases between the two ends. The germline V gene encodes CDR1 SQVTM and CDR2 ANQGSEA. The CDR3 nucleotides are TGCAGCGTTGACAGAGGGAACACTGAAGCTTTCTTT. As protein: CSVDRGNTEAFF. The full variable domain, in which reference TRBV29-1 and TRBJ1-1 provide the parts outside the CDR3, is SAVISQKPSRDICQRGTSLTIQCQVDSQVTMMFWYRQQPGQSLTLIATANQGSEATYESGFVIDKFPISRPNLTFSTLTVSNMSPEDSSIYLCSVDRGNTEAFFGQGTRLTVV.

This CDR3 reads CATSGGWTESKANVLTF. The CDR3 DNA sequence: TGTGCCACCAGCGGGGGATGGACAGAGTCTAAGGCCAACGTCCTGACTTTC. V and J are TRBV15 and TRBJ2-6; weak D call: TRBD1 (6 bases). V lost 5 bases and J 6 bases, leaving 20 bases between the germline ends. CDR3 length equals 17 residues. CDR1 is LNHNV and CDR2 is YYDKDF in the germline V gene (reference sequence). The full variable domain, in which reference TRBV15 and TRBJ2-6 provide the parts outside the CDR3, is DAMVIQNPRYQVTQFGKPVTLSCSQTLNHNVMYWYQQKSSQAPKLLFHYYDKDFNNEADTPDNFQSRRPNTSFCFLDIRSPGLGDTAMYLCATSGGWTESKANVLTFGAGSRLTVL.

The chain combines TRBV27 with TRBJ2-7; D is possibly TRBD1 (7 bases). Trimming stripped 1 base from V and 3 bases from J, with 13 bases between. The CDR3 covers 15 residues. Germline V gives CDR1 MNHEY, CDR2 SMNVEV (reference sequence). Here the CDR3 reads CASSLYTGDSYEQYF. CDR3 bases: TGTGCCAGCAGTTTATATACGGGGGACAGCTACGAGCAGTACTTC.

CDR3 in amino acids: CASSPPRLGKGAKNIQYF. In DNA form, the CDR3 reads TGTGCCAGCAGCCCCCCCCGACTAGGGAAAGGAGCCAAAAACATTCAGTACTTC. The chain joins TRBV7-9 to TRBJ2-4; a possible D gene is TRBD2 (6 bases). Trimming pared 5 bases from V and 0 bases from J, leaving 20 bases between. The germline CDR1 and CDR2 sequences are SEHNR and FQNEAQ (reference sequence). The CDR3 is 18 residues long. Drawing the rest from reference TRBV7-9 and TRBJ2-4, the complete variable domain is DTGVSQNPRHKITKRGQNVTFRCDPISEHNRLYWYRQTLGQGPEFLTYFQNEAQLEKSRLLSDRFSAERPKGSFSTLEIQRTEQGDSAMYLCASSPPRLGKGAKNIQYFGAGTRLSVL.

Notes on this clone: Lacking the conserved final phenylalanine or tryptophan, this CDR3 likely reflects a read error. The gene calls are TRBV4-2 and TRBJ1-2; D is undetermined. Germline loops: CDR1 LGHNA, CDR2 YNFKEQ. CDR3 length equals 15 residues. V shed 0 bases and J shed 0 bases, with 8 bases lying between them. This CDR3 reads CASSQDLSANYGYTL. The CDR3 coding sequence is TGTGCCAGCAGCCAAGATCTCTCCGCTAACTATGGCTACACCCTC.

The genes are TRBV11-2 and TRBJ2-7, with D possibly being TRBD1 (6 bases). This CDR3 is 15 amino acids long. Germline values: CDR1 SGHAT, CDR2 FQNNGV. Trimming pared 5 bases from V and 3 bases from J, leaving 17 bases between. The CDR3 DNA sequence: TGTGCCAGCAGCCCGATACAGGGCGGAGGCTACGAGCAGTACTTC. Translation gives CASSPIQGGGYEQYF. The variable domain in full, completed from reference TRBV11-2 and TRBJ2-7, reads EAGVAQSPRYKIIEKRQSVAFWCNPISGHATLYWYQQILGQGPKLLIQFQNNGVVDDSQLPKDRFSAERLKGVDSTLKIQPAKLEDSAVYLCASSPIQGGGYEQYFGPGTRLTVT.

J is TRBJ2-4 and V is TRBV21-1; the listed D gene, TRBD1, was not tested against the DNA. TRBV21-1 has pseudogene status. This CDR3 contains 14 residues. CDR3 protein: CASSSNRGKNIQYF. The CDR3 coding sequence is TGTGCCAGCAGCAGCAACAGGGGCAAAAACATTCAGTACTTC.

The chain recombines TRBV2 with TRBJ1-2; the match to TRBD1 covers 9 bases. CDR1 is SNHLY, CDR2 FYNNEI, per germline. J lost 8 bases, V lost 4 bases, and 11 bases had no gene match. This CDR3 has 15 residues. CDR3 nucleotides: TGTGCCAGCAGTGGCCAAACAACAGGGGGCCGGGGCTACACCTTC. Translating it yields CASSGQTTGGRGYTF.

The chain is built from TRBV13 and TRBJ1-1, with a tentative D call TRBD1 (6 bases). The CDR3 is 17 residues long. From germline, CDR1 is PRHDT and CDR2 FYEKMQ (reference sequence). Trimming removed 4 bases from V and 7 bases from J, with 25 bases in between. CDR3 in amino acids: CASSSLFGQSGRFEAFF. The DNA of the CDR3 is TGTGCCAGCAGCTCGCTCTTTGGACAGTCAGGAAGGTTTGAAGCTTTCTTT.